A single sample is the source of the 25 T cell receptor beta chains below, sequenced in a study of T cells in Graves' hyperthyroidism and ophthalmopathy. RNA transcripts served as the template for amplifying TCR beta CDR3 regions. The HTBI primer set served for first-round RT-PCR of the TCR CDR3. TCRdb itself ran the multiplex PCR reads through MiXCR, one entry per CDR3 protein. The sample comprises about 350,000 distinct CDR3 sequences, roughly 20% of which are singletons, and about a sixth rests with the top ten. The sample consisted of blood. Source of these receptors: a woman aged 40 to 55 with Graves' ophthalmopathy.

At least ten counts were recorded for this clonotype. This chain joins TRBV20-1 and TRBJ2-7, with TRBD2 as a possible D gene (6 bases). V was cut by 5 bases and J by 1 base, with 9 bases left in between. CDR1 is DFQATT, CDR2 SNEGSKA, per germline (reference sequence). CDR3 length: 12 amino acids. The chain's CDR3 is CSALGTSYEQYF. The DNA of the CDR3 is TGCAGTGCTCTGGGGACTTCCTACGAGCAGTACTTC.

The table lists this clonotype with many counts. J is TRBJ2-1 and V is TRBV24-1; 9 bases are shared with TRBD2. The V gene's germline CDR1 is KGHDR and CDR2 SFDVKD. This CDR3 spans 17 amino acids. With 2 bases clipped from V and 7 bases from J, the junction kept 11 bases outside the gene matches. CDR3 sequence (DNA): TGTGCCACCAGTGATTCCCTTACGGCGGGAGGGAGGAATGAGCAGTTCTTC. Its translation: CATSDSLTAGGRNEQFF.

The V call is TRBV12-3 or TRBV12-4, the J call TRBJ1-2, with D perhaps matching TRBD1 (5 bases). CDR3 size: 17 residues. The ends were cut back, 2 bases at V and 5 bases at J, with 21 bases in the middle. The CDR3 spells CASSLKGSRGWGYGYTF. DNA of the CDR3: TGTGCCAGCAGTTTAAAGGGGAGCCGGGGTTGGGGGTATGGCTACACCTTC.

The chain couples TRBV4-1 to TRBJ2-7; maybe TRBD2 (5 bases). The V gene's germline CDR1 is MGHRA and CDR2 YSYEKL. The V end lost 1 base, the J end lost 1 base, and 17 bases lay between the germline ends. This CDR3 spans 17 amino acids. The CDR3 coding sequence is TGCGCCAGCAGCCAAGTGATCCAGCGGACCCTATCCTACGAGCAGTACTTC. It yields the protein CASSQVIQRTLSYEQYF.

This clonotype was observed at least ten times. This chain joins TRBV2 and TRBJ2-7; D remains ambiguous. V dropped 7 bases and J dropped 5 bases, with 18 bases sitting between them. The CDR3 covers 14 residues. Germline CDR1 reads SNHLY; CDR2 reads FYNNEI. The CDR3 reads CASKRMAERDEQYF. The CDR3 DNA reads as TGTGCCAGCAAGAGGATGGCAGAGAGAGACGAGCAGTACTTC. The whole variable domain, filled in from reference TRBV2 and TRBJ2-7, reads EPEVTQTPSHQVTQMGQEVILRCVPISNHLYFYWYRQILGQKVEFLVSFYNNEISEKSEIFDDQFSVERPDGSNFTLKIRSTKLEDSAMYFCASKRMAERDEQYFGPGTRLTVT.

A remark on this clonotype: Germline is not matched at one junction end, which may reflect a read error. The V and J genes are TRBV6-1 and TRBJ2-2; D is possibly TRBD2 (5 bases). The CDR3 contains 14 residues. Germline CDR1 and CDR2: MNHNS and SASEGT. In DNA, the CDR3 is TGTGCCAGCACCAGGATTAGCAACACCGGGGAGCTGTATTTT. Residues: CASTRISNTGELYF.

CDR3 DNA: TGTGCCAGCAGTTCCCAGGGGGCCCATAGCAATCAGCCCCAGCATTTT. Its protein is CASSSQGAHSNQPQHF. The chain links TRBV28 to TRBJ1-5; 8 bases map to TRBD1. This CDR3 has 16 residues. Germline values: CDR1 MDHEN, CDR2 SYDVKM. The trim removed 4 bases at V and 0 bases at J, leaving 5 bases unmatched.

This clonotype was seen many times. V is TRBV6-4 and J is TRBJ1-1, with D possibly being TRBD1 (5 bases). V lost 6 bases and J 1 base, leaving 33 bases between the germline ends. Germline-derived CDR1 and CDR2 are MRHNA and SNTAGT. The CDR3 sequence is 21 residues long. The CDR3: CASRTKVSGTTILGKNTEAFF. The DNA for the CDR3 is TGTGCCAGCAGGACCAAAGTTTCCGGGACGACAATCCTGGGAAAGAACACTGAAGCTTTCTTT.

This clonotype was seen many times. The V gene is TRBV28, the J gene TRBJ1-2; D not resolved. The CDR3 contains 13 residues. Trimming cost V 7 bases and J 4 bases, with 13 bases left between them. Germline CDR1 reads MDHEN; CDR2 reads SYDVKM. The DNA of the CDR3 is TGTGCCAGCACCATACGGCGGAGCTATGGCTACACCTTC. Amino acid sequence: CASTIRRSYGYTF.

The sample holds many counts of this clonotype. CDR3 nucleotides: TGTGCCAGCAGCTCCAAGACAGGGAGGCCCGGGGAGCTGTTTTTT. Amino acids: CASSSKTGRPGELFF. J is TRBJ2-2 and V is TRBV5-5; the D gene is possibly TRBD1 (7 bases). This CDR3 has 15 residues. Germline assignment: CDR1 SGHKS and CDR2 YYEKEE (reference sequence). V lost 3 bases to trimming and J lost 6 bases, with 15 bases between them.

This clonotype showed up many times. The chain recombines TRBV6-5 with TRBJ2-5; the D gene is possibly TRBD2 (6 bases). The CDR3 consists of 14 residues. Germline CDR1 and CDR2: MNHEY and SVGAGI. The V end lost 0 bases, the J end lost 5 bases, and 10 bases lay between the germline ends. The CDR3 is CASSYSSGGETQYF. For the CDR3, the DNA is TGTGCCAGCAGTTACTCGAGCGGAGGGGAGACCCAGTACTTC.

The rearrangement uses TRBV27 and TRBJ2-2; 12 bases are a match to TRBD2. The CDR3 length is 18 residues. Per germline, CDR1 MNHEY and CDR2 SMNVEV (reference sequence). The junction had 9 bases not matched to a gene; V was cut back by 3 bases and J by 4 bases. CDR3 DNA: TGTGCCAGCAGTTTCCGGCTAGCGGGAGGGCCTCTCACCGGGGAGCTGTTTTTT. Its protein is CASSFRLAGGPLTGELFF.

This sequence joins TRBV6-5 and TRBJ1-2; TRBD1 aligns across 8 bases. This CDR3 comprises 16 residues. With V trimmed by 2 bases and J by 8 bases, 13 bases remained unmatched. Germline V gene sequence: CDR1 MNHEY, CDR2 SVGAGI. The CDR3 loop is CASSYARTGTIWGYTF. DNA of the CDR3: TGTGCCAGCAGTTACGCCCGGACAGGGACGATTTGGGGCTACACCTTC.

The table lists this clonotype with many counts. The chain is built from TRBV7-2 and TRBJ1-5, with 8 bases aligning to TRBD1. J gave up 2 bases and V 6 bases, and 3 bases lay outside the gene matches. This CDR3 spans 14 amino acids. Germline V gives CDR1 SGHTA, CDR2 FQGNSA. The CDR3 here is CASRAQGGNQPQHF. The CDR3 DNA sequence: TGTGCCAGCAGAGCACAGGGGGGCAATCAGCCCCAGCATTTT.

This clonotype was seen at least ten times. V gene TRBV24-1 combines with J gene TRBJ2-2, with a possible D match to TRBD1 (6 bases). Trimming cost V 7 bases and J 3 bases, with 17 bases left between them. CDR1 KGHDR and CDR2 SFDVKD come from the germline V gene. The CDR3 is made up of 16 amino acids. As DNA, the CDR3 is TGTGCCACCAGCGCCGGACAGATAAGTTACACCGGGGAGCTGTTTTTT. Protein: CATSAGQISYTGELFF.

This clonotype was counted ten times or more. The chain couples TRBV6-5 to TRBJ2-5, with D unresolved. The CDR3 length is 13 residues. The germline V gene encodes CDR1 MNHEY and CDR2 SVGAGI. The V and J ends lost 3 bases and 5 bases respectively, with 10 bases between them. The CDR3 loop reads CASSYRSRETQYF. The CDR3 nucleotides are TGTGCCAGCAGTTATCGCTCGAGGGAGACCCAGTACTTC.

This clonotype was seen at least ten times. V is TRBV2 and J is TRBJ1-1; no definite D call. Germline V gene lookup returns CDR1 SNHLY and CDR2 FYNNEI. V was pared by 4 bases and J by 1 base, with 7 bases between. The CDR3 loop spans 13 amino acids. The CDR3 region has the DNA TGTGCCAGCAGTGTGATGGAGAACACTGAAGCTTTCTTT. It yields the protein CASSVMENTEAFF.

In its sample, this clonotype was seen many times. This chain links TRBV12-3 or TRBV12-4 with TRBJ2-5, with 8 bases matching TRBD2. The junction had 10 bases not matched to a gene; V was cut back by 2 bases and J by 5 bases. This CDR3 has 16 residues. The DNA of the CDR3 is TGTGCCAGCAGTTTATTGGGAGCGGGAGAGGGTGAGACCCAGTACTTC. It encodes CASSLLGAGEGETQYF.

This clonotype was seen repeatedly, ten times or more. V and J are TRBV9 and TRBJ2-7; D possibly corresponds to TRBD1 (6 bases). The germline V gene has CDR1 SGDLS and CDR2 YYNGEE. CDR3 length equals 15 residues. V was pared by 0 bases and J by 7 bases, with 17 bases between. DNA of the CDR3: TGTGCCAGCAGCGTAGGGGCAGGGGCCGTCGAGGAGCAGTACTTC. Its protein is CASSVGAGAVEEQYF.

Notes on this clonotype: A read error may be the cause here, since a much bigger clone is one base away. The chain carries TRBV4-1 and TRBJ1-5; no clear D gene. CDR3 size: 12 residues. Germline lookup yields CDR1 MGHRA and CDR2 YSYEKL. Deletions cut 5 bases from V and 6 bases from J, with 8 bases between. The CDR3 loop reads CASSTLGQPQHF. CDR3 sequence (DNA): TGCGCCAGCAGCACCCTAGGTCAGCCCCAGCATTTT.

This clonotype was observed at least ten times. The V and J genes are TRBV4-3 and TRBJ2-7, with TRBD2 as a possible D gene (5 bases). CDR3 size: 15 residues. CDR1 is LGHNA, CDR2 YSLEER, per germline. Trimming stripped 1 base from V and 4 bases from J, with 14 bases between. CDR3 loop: CASSQGSSEFYEQYF. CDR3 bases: TGCGCCAGCAGCCAAGGTAGTAGCGAATTTTACGAGCAGTACTTC.

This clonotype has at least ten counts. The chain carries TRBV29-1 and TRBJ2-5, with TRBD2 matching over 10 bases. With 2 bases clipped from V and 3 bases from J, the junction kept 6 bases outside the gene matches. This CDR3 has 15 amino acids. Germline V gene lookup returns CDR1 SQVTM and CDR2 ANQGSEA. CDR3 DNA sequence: TGCAGCGTTGAAATAGCGGGAGGAGAAGAAGAGACCCAGTACTTC. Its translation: CSVEIAGGEEETQYF.

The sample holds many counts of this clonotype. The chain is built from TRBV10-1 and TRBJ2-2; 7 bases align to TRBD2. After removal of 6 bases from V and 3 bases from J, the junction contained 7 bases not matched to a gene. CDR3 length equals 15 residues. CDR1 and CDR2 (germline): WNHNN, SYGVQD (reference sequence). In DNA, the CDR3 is TGCGCCAGCAGCGGAAGCGGGACTTACACCGGGGAGCTGTTTTTT. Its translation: CASSGSGTYTGELFF.

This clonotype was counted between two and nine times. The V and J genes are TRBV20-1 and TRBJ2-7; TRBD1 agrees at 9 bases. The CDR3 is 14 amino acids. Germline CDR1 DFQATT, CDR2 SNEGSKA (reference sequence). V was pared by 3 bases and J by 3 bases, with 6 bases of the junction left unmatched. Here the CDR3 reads CSASGGTGFYEQYF. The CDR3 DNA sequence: TGCAGTGCTAGTGGGGGGACAGGGTTCTACGAGCAGTACTTC.

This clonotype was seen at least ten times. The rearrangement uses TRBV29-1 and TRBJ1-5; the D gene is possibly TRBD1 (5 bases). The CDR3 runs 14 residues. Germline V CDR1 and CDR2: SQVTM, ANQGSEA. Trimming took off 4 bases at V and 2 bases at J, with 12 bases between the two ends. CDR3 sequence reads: CSVAQGGGNQPQHF. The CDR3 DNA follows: TGCAGCGTTGCCCAGGGAGGAGGCAATCAGCCCCAGCATTTT.